This T cell receptor beta chain was identified during a study of cytomegalovirus exposure and HLA in healthy donors. Whole-study results and caveats: Sequences of the TCR beta chain were said to predict the HLA-A and HLA-B alleles of most subjects accurately. Associated with HLA alleles at 0.05 false discovery rate in a later analysis were about 17,000 TCR beta sequences. Other equally common chains were less clonally expanded than HLA-associated TCR beta chains, a later analysis showed.

Researchers ran the PCR with 60 Vbeta and 13 Jbeta primers. TCRdb keeps only in-frame clones here, not all; method: immunoSEQ multiplex PCR. Here the sample spans about 170,000 clones, about four fifths being singletons. Whereas donors were nominally healthy upon sampling, unrecorded immune exposures were probable. This clone was observed once. Its antigen is unidentified. The ends lost 4 bases at V and 0 bases at J; junction bases unmatched: 10. Germline V gene data show CDR1 as MGHRA and CDR2 as YSYEKL. CDR3 length: 18 amino acids. The sequenced sample was PBMCs. This receptor was obtained from a woman between 18 and 29 years old in good health and CMV-seronegative. The chain couples TRBV4-1 to TRBJ2-1; 9 bases line up with TRBD2. The CDR3, as DNA: TGCGCCAGCAGCCGGGGCGGTGGTAGCGGGAGCTCCTACAATGAGCAGTTCTTC. Amino acid sequence: CASSRGGGSGSSYNEQFF.